These T cell receptor beta chains were read from a single sample in a study of regulatory T cells in long-lasting Graves disease. TCRdb re-derived calls from the multiplex PCR reads in MiXCR, one entry per CDR3 protein. The sample records about 400,000 distinct CDR3 sequences, around 15% being singletons. These data also formed part of another study, on T cells in Graves' hyperthyroidism and ophthalmopathy.

The specimen was peripheral blood mononuclear cells (PBMCs), collected at new diagnosis, from a patient treated with antithyroid drugs. The source is a woman aged 18-30 years with Graves disease. Each CDR3 is given with its conserved first and last residue. D genes are given only for firm matches. Where a row states a size, it is once, few, many or the class of an expanded clone; other rows omit it.

V	size	J	D	CDR3	DNA
TRBV11-1	many	TRBJ2-7	.	CASSLYRGGNEQYF	TGTGCCAGCAGCTTGTACAGGGGAGGCAACGAGCAGTACTTC
TRBV12-3/TRBV12-4	few	TRBJ1-2	.	CASSLRRLDYGYTF	TGTGCCAGCAGCCTCCGGCGTTTGGACTATGGCTACACCTTC
TRBV29-1	.	TRBJ1-1	.	CSAPGHTGTEAFF	TGCAGCGCACCGGGACATACCGGGACTGAAGCTTTCTTT
TRBV6-1	many	TRBJ1-4	TRBD1	CASSQGQEGEKLFF	TGTGCCAGCAGCCAGGGACAGGAGGGCGAAAAACTGTTTTTT
TRBV12-3/TRBV12-4	many	TRBJ1-2	.	CASSSSGTNYGYTF	TGTGCCAGCAGTTCTTCCGGGACAAACTATGGCTACACCTTC
TRBV24-1	many	TRBJ2-3	TRBD2	CATSDRPSGGHTDTQYF	TGTGCCACCAGTGATCGGCCTAGCGGGGGACACACAGATACGCAGTATTTT
TRBV7-8	.	TRBJ1-3	.	CASSLGLRSGNTIYF	TGTGCCAGCAGCTTAGGACTTCGCTCTGGAAACACCATATATTTT
TRBV6-5	many	TRBJ2-7	TRBD1	CASSYSIQGGYEQYF	TGTGCCAGCAGTTACTCTATACAGGGGGGATACGAGCAGTACTTC
TRBV10-3	.	TRBJ1-6	.	CAIGTSPLHF	TGTGCCATCGGGACATCACCCCTCCACTTT
TRBV30	many	TRBJ2-2	.	CAWSHQSTGELFF	TGTGCCTGGAGTCATCAGTCCACCGGGGAGCTGTTTTTT
TRBV7-9	.	TRBJ1-1	.	CVSSHPSLDEAFF	TGTGTCAGCAGCCATCCCTCACTCGACGAAGCTTTCTTT
TRBV2	few	TRBJ2-7	TRBD1	CASSGTGFSGYEQYF	TGTGCCAGCAGTGGGACAGGGTTCTCGGGCTACGAGCAGTACTTC
TRBV12-5	.	TRBJ1-2	.	CASGLGTSNYGYTF	TGTGCTAGTGGTTTGGGCACCTCGAACTATGGCTACACCTTC
TRBV6-2/TRBV6-3	.	TRBJ1-2	.	CASSYSMTNYGYTF	TGTGCCAGCAGTTACTCGATGACAAACTATGGCTACACCTTC
TRBV9	.	TRBJ2-1	TRBD1	CASSAKLGQGRVGEQFF	TGTGCCAGCAGCGCAAAACTAGGACAGGGAAGGGTGGGTGAGCAGTTCTTC
TRBV20-1	few	TRBJ1-4	.	CSASWLGKLFF	TGCAGTGCTAGTTGGCTAGGAAAACTGTTTTTT
TRBV6-1	.	TRBJ2-3	.	CASSEAGATDTQYF	TGTGCCAGCAGTGAAGCGGGAGCTACAGATACGCAGTATTTT
TRBV6-5	.	TRBJ2-5	TRBD1	CASSYLGRDREETQYF	TGTGCCAGCAGTTACTTGGGCCGGGACAGAGAAGAGACCCAGTACTTC
TRBV6-5	.	TRBJ2-2	.	CASSYWTANTGELFF	TGTGCCAGCAGTTACTGGACAGCAAACACCGGGGAGCTGTTTTTT
TRBV3-1	many	TRBJ1-5	.	CASSQDSQGHQPQHF	TGTGCCAGCAGCCAAGATAGCCAGGGACATCAGCCCCAGCATTTT
TRBV27	few	TRBJ1-2	.	CASYGQKDYGYTF	TGTGCCAGCTACGGACAGAAAGACTATGGCTACACCTTC
TRBV28	many	TRBJ2-7	TRBD1	CASAVPGQPYEQYF	TGTGCCAGCGCAGTTCCGGGACAGCCCTACGAGCAGTACTTC
TRBV5-1	few	TRBJ2-2	.	CASSSYTHGTGELFF	TGCGCCAGCAGCTCCTATACTCACGGTACCGGGGAGCTGTTTTTT
TRBV20-1	.	TRBJ1-1	.	CSARVAGEGTEAFF	TGCAGTGCTAGAGTAGCGGGGGAAGGAACTGAAGCTTTCTTT
TRBV6-2/TRBV6-3	many	TRBJ2-7	.	CASSETIRAQYF	TGTGCCAGCAGTGAAACTATCAGGGCTCAGTACTTC
TRBV2	many	TRBJ1-2	TRBD1	CASRPKTTDRGNYGYTF	TGTGCCAGCAGGCCCAAAACCACGGACAGGGGCAACTATGGCTACACCTTC
TRBV12-3/TRBV12-4	.	TRBJ2-4	.	CASSLLGREMYF	TGTGCCAGCAGTTTATTGGGTCGAGAGATGTACTTC